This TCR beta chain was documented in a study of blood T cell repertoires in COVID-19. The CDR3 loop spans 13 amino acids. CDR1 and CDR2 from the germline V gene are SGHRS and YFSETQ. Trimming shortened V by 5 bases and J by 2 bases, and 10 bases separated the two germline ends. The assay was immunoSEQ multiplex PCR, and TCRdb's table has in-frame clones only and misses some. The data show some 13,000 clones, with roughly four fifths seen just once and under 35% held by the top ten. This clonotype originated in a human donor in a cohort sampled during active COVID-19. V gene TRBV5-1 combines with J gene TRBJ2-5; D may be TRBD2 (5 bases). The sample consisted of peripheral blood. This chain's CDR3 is CASRDYPQETQYF. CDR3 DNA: TGCGCCAGCAGAGACTACCCTCAAGAGACCCAGTACTTC.